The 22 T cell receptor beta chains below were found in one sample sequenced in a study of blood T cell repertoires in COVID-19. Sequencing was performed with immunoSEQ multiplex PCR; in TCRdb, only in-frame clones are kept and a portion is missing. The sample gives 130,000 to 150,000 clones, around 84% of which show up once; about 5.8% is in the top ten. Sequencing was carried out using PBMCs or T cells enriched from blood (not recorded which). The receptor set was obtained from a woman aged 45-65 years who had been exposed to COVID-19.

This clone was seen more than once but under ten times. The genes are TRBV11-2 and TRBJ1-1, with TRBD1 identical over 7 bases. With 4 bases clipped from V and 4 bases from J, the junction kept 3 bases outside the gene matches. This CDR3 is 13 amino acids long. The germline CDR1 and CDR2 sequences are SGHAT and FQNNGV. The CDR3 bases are TGTGCCAGCAGCTCACAGGGGCCCACTGAAGCTTTCTTT. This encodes CASSSQGPTEAFF.

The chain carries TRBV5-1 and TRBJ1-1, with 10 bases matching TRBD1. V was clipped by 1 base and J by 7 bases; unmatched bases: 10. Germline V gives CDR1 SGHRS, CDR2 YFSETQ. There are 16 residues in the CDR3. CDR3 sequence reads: CASSLSVPGTGVEAFF. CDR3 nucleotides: TGCGCCAGCAGCTTGTCCGTTCCCGGGACAGGGGTTGAAGCTTTCTTT.

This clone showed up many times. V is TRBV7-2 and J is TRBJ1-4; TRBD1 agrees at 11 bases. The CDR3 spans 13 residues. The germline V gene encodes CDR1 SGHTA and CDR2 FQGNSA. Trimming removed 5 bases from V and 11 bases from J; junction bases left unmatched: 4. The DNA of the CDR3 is TGTGCCAGCAGCCTGGGGACAGGGGGGAAACTGTTTTTT. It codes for CASSLGTGGKLFF.

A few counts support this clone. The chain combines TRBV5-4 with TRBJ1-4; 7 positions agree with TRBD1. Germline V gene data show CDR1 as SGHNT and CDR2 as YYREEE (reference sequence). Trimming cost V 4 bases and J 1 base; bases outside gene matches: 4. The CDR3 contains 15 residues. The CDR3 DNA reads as TGTGCCAGCAGCCTCACAGGGGTAACTAATGAAAAACTGTTTTTT. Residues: CASSLTGVTNEKLFF.

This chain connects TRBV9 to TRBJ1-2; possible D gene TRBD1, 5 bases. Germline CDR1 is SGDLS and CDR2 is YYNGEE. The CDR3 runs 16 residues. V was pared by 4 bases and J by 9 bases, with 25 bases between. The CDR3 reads CASSRRGDSGSWSYTF. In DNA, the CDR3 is TGTGCCAGCAGCCGTAGGGGCGATAGCGGTTCGTGGAGCTACACCTTC.

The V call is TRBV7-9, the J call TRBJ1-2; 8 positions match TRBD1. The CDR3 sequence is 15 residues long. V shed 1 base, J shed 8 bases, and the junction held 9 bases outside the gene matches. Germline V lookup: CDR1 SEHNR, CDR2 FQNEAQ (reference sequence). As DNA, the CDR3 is TGTGCCAGCAGCTTAGAGTCAGGGGGCGCGGAAGGCTACACCTTC. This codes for CASSLESGGAEGYTF.

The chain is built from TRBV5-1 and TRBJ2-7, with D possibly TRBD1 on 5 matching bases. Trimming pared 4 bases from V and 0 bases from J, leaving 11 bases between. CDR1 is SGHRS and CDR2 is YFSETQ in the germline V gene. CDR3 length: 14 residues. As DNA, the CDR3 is TGCGCCAGCAGCCCTACAGGATACTCCTACGAGCAGTACTTC. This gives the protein CASSPTGYSYEQYF.

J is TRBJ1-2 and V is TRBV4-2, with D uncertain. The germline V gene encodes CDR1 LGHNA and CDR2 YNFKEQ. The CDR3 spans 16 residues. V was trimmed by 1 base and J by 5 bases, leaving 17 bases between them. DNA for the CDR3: TGTGCCAGCAGCCAAGGTTTACCCCCTTCGAGGTATGGCTACACCTTC. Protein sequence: CASSQGLPPSRYGYTF.

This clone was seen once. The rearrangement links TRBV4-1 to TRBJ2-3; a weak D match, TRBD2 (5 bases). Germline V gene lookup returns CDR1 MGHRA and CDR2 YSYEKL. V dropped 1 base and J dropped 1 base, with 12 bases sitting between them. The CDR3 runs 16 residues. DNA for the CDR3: TGCGCCAGCAGCCAAGTCTGGGCGAGGGGCACAGATACGCAGTATTTT. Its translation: CASSQVWARGTDTQYF.

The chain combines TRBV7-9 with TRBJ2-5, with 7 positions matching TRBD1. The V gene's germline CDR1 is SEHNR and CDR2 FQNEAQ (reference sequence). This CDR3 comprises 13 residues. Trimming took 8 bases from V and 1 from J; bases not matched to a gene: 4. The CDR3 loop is CASRTGVQETQYF. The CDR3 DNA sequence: TGTGCCAGCCGTACAGGGGTCCAAGAGACCCAGTACTTC.

For the CDR3, the DNA is TGTGCCAGCAGCCTCAGTGCCGGGCAGGGGGGCATTCAGTACTTC. It yields the protein CASSLSAGQGGIQYF. This sequence joins TRBV7-2 and TRBJ2-4; the D gene is possibly TRBD1 (7 bases). Trimming removed 5 bases at V and 9 bases at J, with 20 bases between. CDR3 size: 15 residues. Per germline, CDR1 SGHTA and CDR2 FQGNSA.

The CDR3 DNA reads as TGTGCCAGTAGTCCTAGGAGACAGGGAGGCTACGAGCAGTACTTC. As protein: CASSPRRQGGYEQYF. The V call is TRBV19, the J call TRBJ2-7; the D gene is possibly TRBD1 (7 bases). V was pared by 5 bases and J by 3 bases, with 17 bases between. The CDR3 sequence is 15 residues long. CDR1 and CDR2 (germline): LNHDA, SQIVND (reference sequence).

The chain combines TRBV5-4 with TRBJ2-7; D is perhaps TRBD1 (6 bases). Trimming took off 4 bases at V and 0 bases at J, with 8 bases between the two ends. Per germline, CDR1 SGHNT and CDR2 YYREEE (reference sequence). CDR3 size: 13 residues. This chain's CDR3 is CASSQDSSYEQYF. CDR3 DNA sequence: TGTGCCAGCAGCCAGGACAGCTCCTACGAGCAGTACTTC.

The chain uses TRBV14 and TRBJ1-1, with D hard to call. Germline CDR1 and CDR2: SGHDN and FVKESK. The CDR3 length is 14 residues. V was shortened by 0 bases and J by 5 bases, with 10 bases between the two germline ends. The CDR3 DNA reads TGTGCCAGCAGCCAAGAGAGCGTAACGACTGAAGCTTTCTTT. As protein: CASSQESVTTEAFF.

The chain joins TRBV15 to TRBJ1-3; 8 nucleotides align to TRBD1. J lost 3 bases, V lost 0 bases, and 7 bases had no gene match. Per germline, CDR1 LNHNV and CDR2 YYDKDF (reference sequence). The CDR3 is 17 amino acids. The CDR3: CATSRDEDRVVGNTIYF. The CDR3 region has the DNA TGTGCCACCAGCAGAGATGAGGACAGGGTGGTTGGAAACACCATATATTTT.

DNA for the CDR3: TGCGCCAGCAGCCAAGATGGCGAAGGGGCAGCTACGAACACCGGGGAGCTGTTTTTT. It codes for CASSQDGEGAATNTGELFF. The rearrangement links TRBV4-1 to TRBJ2-2; D is perhaps TRBD1 (5 bases). The CDR3 is 19 residues long. V gave up 0 bases and J gave up 0 bases, with 17 bases separating them. Germline V gene sequence: CDR1 MGHRA, CDR2 YSYEKL.

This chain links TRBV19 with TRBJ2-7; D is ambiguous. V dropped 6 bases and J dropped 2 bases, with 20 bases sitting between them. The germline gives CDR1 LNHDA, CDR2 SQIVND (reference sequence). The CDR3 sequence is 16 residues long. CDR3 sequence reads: CASSIVARYFPYEQYF. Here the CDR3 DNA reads TGTGCCAGTAGCATCGTTGCCAGGTACTTCCCCTACGAGCAGTACTTC.

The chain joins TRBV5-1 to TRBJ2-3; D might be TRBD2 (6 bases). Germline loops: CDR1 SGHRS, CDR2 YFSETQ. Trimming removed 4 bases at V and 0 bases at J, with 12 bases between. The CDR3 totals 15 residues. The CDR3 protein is CASSTGLTSTDTQYF. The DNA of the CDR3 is TGCGCCAGCAGCACCGGACTAACTAGCACAGATACGCAGTATTTT.

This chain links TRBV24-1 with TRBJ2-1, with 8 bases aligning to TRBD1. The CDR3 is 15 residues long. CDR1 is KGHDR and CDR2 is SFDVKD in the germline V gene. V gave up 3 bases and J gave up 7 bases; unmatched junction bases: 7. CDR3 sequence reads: CATSDGGQGSNEQFF. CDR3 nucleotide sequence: TGTGCCACCAGTGATGGAGGACAGGGCTCGAATGAGCAGTTCTTC.

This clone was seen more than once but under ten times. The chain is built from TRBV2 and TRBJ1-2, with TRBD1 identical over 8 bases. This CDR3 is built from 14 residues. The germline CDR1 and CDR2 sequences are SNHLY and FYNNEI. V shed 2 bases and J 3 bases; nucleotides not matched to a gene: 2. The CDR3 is CASSETDRDYGYTF. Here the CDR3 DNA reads TGTGCCAGCAGTGAAACGGACAGGGACTATGGCTACACCTTC.

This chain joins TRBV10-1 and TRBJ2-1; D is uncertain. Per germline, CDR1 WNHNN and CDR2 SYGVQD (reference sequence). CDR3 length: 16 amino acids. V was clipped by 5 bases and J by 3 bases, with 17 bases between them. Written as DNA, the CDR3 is TGCGCCAGCAGTCCGTTGAGCGCGACCAACTACAATGAGCAGTTCTTC. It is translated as CASSPLSATNYNEQFF.

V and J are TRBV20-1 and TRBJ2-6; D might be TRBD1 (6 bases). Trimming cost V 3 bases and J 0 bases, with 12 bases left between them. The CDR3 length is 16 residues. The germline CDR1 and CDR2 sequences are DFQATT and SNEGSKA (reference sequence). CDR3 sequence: CSASRSQGSGANVLTF. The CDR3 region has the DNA TGCAGTGCTAGTCGCTCACAGGGCTCTGGGGCCAACGTCCTGACTTTC.